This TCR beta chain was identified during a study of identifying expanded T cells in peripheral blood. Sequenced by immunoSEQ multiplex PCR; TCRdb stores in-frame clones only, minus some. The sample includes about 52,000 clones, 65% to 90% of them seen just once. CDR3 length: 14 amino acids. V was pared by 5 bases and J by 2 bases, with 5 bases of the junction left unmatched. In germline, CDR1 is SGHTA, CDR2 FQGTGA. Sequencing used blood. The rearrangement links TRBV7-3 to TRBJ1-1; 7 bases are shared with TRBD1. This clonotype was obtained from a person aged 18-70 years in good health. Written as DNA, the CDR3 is TGTGCCAGCAGCGCAGGGGGAGATAACACTGAAGCTTTCTTT. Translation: CASSAGGDNTEAFF. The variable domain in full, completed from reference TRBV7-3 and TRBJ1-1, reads GAGVSQTPSNKVTEKGKYVELRCDPISGHTALYWYRQSLGQGPEFLIYFQGTGAADDSGLPNDRFFAVRPEGSVSTLKIQRTERGDSAVYLCASSAGGDNTEAFFGQGTRLTVV.